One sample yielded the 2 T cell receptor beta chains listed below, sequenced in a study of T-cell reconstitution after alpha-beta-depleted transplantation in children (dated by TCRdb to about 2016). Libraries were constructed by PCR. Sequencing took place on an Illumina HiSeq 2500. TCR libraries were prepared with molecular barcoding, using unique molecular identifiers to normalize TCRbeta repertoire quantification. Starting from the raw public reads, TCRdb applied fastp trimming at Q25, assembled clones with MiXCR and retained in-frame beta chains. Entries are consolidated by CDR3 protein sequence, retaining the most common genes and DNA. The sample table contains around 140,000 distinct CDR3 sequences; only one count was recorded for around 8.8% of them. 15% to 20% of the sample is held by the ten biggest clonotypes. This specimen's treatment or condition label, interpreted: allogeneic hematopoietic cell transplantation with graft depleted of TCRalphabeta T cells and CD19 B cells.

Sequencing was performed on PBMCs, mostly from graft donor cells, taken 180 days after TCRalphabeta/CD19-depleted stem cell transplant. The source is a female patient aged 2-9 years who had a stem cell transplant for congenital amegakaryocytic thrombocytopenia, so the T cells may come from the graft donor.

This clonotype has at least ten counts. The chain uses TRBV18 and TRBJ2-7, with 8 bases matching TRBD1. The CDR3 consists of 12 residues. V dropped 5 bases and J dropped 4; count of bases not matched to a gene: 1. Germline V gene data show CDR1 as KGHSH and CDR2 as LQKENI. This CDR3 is CASSGQGYEQYF. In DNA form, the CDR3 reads TGTGCCAGCTCAGGACAGGGATACGAGCAGTACTTC.

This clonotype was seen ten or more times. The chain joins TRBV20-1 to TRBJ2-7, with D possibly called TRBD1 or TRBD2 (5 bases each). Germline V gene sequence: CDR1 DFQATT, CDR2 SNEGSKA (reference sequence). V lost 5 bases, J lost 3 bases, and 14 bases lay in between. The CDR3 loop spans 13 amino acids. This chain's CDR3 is CSASPGLHYEQYF. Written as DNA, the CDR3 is TGCAGTGCTTCTCCGGGGCTACACTACGAGCAGTACTTC.